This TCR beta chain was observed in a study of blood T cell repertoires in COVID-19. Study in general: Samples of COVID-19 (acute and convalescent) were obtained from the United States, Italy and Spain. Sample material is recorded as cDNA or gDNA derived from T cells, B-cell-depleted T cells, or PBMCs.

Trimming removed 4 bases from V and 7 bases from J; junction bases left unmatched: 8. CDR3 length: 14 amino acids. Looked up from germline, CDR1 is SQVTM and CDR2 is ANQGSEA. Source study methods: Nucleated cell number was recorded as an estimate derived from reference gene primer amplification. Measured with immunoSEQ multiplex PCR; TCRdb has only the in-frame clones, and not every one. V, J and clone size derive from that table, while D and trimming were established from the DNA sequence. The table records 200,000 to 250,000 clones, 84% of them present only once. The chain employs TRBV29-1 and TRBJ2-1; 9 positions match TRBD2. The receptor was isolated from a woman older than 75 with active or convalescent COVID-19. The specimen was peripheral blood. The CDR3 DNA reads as TGCAGCGTTGTGAGGGGTAGCGGGAGTAATGAGCAGTTCTTC. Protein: CSVVRGSGSNEQFF.